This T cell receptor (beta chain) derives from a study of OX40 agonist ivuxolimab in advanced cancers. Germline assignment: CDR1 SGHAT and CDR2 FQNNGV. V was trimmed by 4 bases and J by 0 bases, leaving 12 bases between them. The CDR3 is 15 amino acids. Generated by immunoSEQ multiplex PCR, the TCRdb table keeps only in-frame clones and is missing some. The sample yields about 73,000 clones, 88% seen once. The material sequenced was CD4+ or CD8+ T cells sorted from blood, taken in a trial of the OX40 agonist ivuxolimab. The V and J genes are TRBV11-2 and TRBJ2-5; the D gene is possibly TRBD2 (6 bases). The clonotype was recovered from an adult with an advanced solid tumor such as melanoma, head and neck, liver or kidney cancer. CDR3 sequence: CASSSRGTYQETQYF. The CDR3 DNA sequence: TGTGCCAGCAGCTCACGCGGGACCTACCAAGAGACCCAGTACTTC.